Listed here are 32 T cell receptor beta chains from one sample, sequenced in a study of PD-L1 blockade in urothelial cancer. The assay was immunoSEQ multiplex PCR, and TCRdb's table has in-frame clones only and misses some. The sample shows over 50,000 clones, about 86% of them seen only once. Specimen: PBMCs, collected around atezolizumab (anti-PD-L1) treatment. Every receptor here comes from a man in his fifties with urothelial cancer.

The chain employs TRBV19 and TRBJ1-5, with a tentative D call TRBD1 (6 bases). Looked up from germline, CDR1 is LNHDA and CDR2 is SQIVND (reference sequence). The CDR3 is made up of 13 amino acids. The V gene lost 8 bases and the J gene lost 4 bases, with 12 bases spanning the gap. The CDR3 DNA reads TGTGCCAGTGTGCAGGGACAAAATCAGCCCCAGCATTTT. Translating gives CASVQGQNQPQHF.

The rearrangement links TRBV19 to TRBJ2-5; 8 nucleotides agree with TRBD1. Germline V gives CDR1 LNHDA, CDR2 SQIVND (reference sequence). The CDR3 length is 15 residues. Losses at the gene ends were 4 bases for V and 5 bases for J; bases not matched to a gene: 9. The CDR3 nucleotides read TGTGCCAGTAGTAGTTCGGGACAGGTGGGGGAGACCCAGTACTTC. Translating it yields CASSSSGQVGETQYF.

The J gene is TRBJ2-5, the V gene TRBV29-1, with 14 bases that match TRBD2. Trimming removed 7 bases from V and 4 bases from J; junction bases left unmatched: 5. Germline CDR1 is SQVTM and CDR2 is ANQGSEA. The CDR3 totals 14 residues. DNA for the CDR3: TGCAGCGCACGACTAGCGGGAGGGGTAGAGACCCAGTACTTC. The encoded protein is CSARLAGGVETQYF. Supplemented by reference TRBV29-1 and TRBJ2-5, the full variable domain reads SAVISQKPSRDICQRGTSLTIQCQVDSQVTMMFWYRQQPGQSLTLIATANQGSEATYESGFVIDKFPISRPNLTFSTLTVSNMSPEDSSIYLCSARLAGGVETQYFGPGTRLLVL.

The chain employs TRBV9 and TRBJ2-7, with TRBD2 matching 10 bases. The CDR3 totals 16 residues. Losses at the gene ends were 0 bases for V and 1 base for J; bases not matched to a gene: 4. The germline CDR1 and CDR2 sequences are SGDLS and YYNGEE. The CDR3, as DNA: TGTGCCAGCAGCGTAGGTCCTAGCGGGAGTTCCTACGAGCAGTACTTC. Its protein is CASSVGPSGSSYEQYF.

The chain joins TRBV7-9 to TRBJ2-1; 8 bases are a match to TRBD2. Germline CDR1 reads SEHNR; CDR2 reads FQNEAQ (reference sequence). Trimming at V came to 0 bases and at J to 7 bases, leaving 5 bases not matched to a gene. This CDR3 is 15 amino acids long. CDR3: CASSLARTSKNEQFF. The CDR3 DNA reads as TGTGCCAGCAGCTTAGCGCGGACTAGCAAGAATGAGCAGTTCTTC.

This chain joins TRBV7-9 and TRBJ2-7; TRBD1 agrees at 8 bases. Looked up from germline, CDR1 is SEHNR and CDR2 is FQNEAQ (reference sequence). The CDR3 is 17 residues long. With 10 bases clipped from V and 5 bases from J, the junction kept 22 bases outside the gene matches. The DNA for the CDR3 is TGTGCCATCGAATTATGGGACCCGGGACAGGAGGACCACGAGCAGTACTTC. Encoded protein: CAIELWDPGQEDHEQYF.

This clone was seen once. This sequence joins TRBV4-1 and TRBJ1-3; 7 positions match TRBD1. Trimming removed 2 bases from V and 8 bases from J; junction bases left unmatched: 9. The germline V gene has CDR1 MGHRA and CDR2 YSYEKL. The CDR3 runs 15 residues. The CDR3 DNA follows: TGCGCCAGCAGCCAACCGACAGGGAAGAGGTACACCATATATTTT. This codes for CASSQPTGKRYTIYF.

A word on this clone: It is unclear where the CDR3 begins or ends on the DNA, so no DNA is shown, and the CDR3 is as TCRdb lists it. The rearrangement joins TRBV21-1 to TRBJ2-7; the table assigns TRBD2, which was not confirmed against the DNA. TRBV21-1 is a pseudogene. The CDR3 is 18 residues long, ends included. CDR3 sequence: CASSTYLTVAGGSYEQYF.

The V call is TRBV4-1, the J call TRBJ2-4, with 10 positions matching TRBD2. The V and J ends lost 0 bases and 6 bases, in that order; junction bases with no gene match: 17. The CDR3 loop spans 20 amino acids. CDR1 MGHRA and CDR2 YSYEKL come from the germline V gene. CDR3 DNA sequence: TGCGCCAGCAGCCAAGAATTTCGGGGTGATGTGGGACTAGCGACAAACATTCAGTACTTC. Its protein is CASSQEFRGDVGLATNIQYF.

The J gene is TRBJ1-5, the V gene TRBV5-6; D is unresolved. CDR3 length: 15 amino acids. Trimming cost V 4 bases and J 5 bases, with 16 bases left between them. Germline V lookup: CDR1 SGHDT, CDR2 YYEEEE. In DNA, the CDR3 is TGTGCCAGCAGCCACCCCAGGCTCCCCTATCAGCCCCAGCATTTT. This codes for CASSHPRLPYQPQHF. Using reference TRBV5-6 and TRBJ1-5 for the parts outside the CDR3, the full variable domain is DAGVTQSPTHLIKTRGQQVTLRCSPKSGHDTVSWYQQALGQGPQFIFQYYEEEERQRGNFPDRFSGHQFPNYSSELNVNALLLGDSALYLCASSHPRLPYQPQHFGDGTRLSIL.

J is TRBJ2-1 and V is TRBV7-3, with TRBD2 matching over 9 bases. The CDR3 covers 16 residues. V lost 5 bases to trimming and J lost 3 bases; unmatched junction nucleotides: 8. From germline, CDR1 is SGHTA and CDR2 FQGTGA. The CDR3 DNA reads as TGTGCCAGCAGCCTCGGCGGACTAGCGAACTACAATGAGCAGTTCTTC. This codes for CASSLGGLANYNEQFF.

The chain couples TRBV5-1 to TRBJ2-1; the match to TRBD2 covers 8 bases. Trimming took 1 base from V and 3 from J; bases not matched to a gene: 3. The germline gives CDR1 SGHRS, CDR2 YFSETQ. This CDR3 region has 15 residues. The CDR3, as DNA: TGCGCCAGCAGCTTGATTAGCGGGGTCTACAATGAGCAGTTCTTC. As protein: CASSLISGVYNEQFF.

This chain joins TRBV6-1 and TRBJ1-6; D remains ambiguous. Germline CDR1 is MNHNS and CDR2 is SASEGT. The CDR3 has 13 amino acids. Between the trimmed V and J ends, which lost 5 bases and 7 bases, there was a span of 9 bases. CDR3 amino acids: CASSPNPNSPLHF. CDR3 DNA sequence: TGTGCCAGCAGTCCCAATCCCAATTCACCCCTCCACTTT.

The CDR3 here is CASSLSGITGELFF. DNA for the CDR3: TGTGCCAGCAGTTTATCCGGGATCACCGGGGAGCTGTTTTTT. The genes are TRBV28 and TRBJ2-2, with a tentative D call TRBD2 (5 bases). V shed 1 base and J shed 4 bases, with 7 bases lying between them. The CDR3 contains 14 residues. Per the germline V gene, CDR1 is MDHEN and CDR2 is SYDVKM. The whole variable domain, filled in from reference TRBV28 and TRBJ2-2, reads DVKVTQSSRYLVKRTGEKVFLECVQDMDHENMFWYRQDPGLGLRLIYFSYDVKMKEKGDIPEGYSVSREKKERFSLILESASTNQTSMYLCASSLSGITGELFFGEGSRLTVL.

The rearrangement uses TRBV11-2 and TRBJ1-4; the D gene is possibly TRBD1 (6 bases). The germline V gene has CDR1 SGHAT and CDR2 FQNNGV. The V gene lost 0 bases and the J gene lost 5 bases, with 16 bases spanning the gap. The CDR3 loop spans 17 amino acids. CDR3 region: CASSLDRRDTRNEKLFF. CDR3 coding DNA: TGTGCCAGCAGCTTAGATCGTAGGGACACAAGAAATGAAAAACTGTTTTTT.

The chain couples TRBV30 to TRBJ2-7; possibly TRBD1 for D (6 bases). The CDR3 extends over 14 amino acids. Deletions cut 5 bases from V and 5 bases from J, with 19 bases between. Per germline, CDR1 GTSNPN and CDR2 SVGIG (reference sequence). Here the CDR3 reads CAWQTGNPPHEQYF. The CDR3 nucleotides read TGTGCCTGGCAAACAGGGAATCCCCCCCACGAGCAGTACTTC.

The chain recombines TRBV10-3 with TRBJ1-2; 7 bases are a match to TRBD1. Trimming removed 6 bases from V and 5 bases from J; junction bases left unmatched: 9. In germline, CDR1 is ENHRY, CDR2 SYGVKD. The CDR3 runs to 14 residues. The CDR3 DNA reads as TGTGCCATCAGCGACCCCGCAGGGGGGTATGGCTACACCTTC. Translation gives CAISDPAGGYGYTF.

The chain couples TRBV30 to TRBJ1-2; 9 nucleotides agree with TRBD1. CDR1 and CDR2 from the germline V gene are GTSNPN and SVGIG (reference sequence). The CDR3 loop spans 11 amino acids. The CDR3 sequence: CADRGGYGYTF. The CDR3 coding sequence is TGTGCTGACAGGGGGGGCTATGGCTACACCTTC.

The V call is TRBV7-2, the J call TRBJ1-5; D unclear. In germline, CDR1 is SGHTA, CDR2 FQGNSA. The CDR3 consists of 18 residues. Trimming left V 5 bases short and J 5 bases short, with 25 bases between. CDR3 amino acids: CASSHTILIPLFDQPQHF. CDR3 DNA sequence: TGTGCCAGCAGCCATACTATACTAATTCCGCTCTTCGATCAGCCCCAGCATTTT.

The chain couples TRBV30 to TRBJ1-1; 8 nucleotides line up with TRBD1. This CDR3 has 15 amino acids. The junction had 11 bases not matched to a gene; V was cut back by 1 base and J by 7 bases. CDR1 is GTSNPN, CDR2 SVGIG, per germline (reference sequence). The CDR3 is CAWSGTGLLFGEAFF. DNA for the CDR3: TGTGCCTGGAGTGGGACAGGGTTATTATTTGGTGAAGCTTTCTTT.

The CDR3 nucleotides are TGTGCCAGCAGCGGATCGGGTACGCAGTATTTT. It is translated as CASSGSGTQYF. V usage is TRBV9 and J usage is TRBJ2-3, with D unclear. Trimming removed 3 bases from V and 8 bases from J, with 7 bases in between. The CDR3 spans 11 residues. Germline V gives CDR1 SGDLS, CDR2 YYNGEE. The full variable domain, in which reference TRBV9 and TRBJ2-3 provide the parts outside the CDR3, is DSGVTQTPKHLITATGQRVTLRCSPRSGDLSVYWYQQSLDQGLQFLIQYYNGEERAKGNILERFSAQQFPDLHSELNLSSLELGDSALYFCASSGSGTQYFGPGTRLTVL.

The chain employs TRBV4-1 and TRBJ2-1; 9 bases map to TRBD1. The germline gives CDR1 MGHRA, CDR2 YSYEKL. Germline trimming cut 4 bases from V and 0 bases from J; bases unmatched to any gene: 4. CDR3 length equals 16 residues. This CDR3 reads CASSRLTGGSYNEQFF. The CDR3 DNA sequence: TGCGCCAGCAGCCGCCTGACAGGGGGCTCCTACAATGAGCAGTTCTTC.

V usage is TRBV7-2 and J usage is TRBJ2-7; the match to TRBD2 covers 11 bases. In germline, CDR1 is SGHTA, CDR2 FQGNSA. Trimming cost V 5 bases and J 4 bases; bases outside gene matches: 13. The CDR3 length is 17 residues. DNA for the CDR3: TGTGCCAGCAGCGGCGGTTTAGCGGGAGGGGTGACGTACGAGCAGTACTTC. This sequence encodes CASSGGLAGGVTYEQYF.

The chain has TRBV7-2 and TRBJ1-2, with 8 bases matching TRBD1. The ends lost 4 bases at V and 4 bases at J; junction bases unmatched: 2. Germline lookup yields CDR1 SGHTA and CDR2 FQGNSA. This CDR3 contains 13 residues. The CDR3 loop is CASSSDRVYGYTF. Here the CDR3 DNA reads TGTGCCAGCAGCTCGGACAGGGTCTATGGCTACACCTTC.

The chain couples TRBV5-1 to TRBJ2-4, with TRBD1 identical over 9 bases. Germline V gene lookup returns CDR1 SGHRS and CDR2 YFSETQ. This CDR3 comprises 17 residues. The trim removed 3 bases at V and 0 bases at J, leaving 7 bases unmatched. CDR3 sequence: CASSWGQGNLAKNIQYF. CDR3 DNA: TGCGCCAGCAGCTGGGGACAGGGTAATCTAGCCAAAAACATTCAGTACTTC. The full variable domain, with the rest looked up from reference TRBV5-1 and TRBJ2-4, is KAGVTQTPRYLIKTRGQQVTLSCSPISGHRSVSWYQQTPGQGLQFLFEYFSETQRNKGNFPGRFSGRQFSNSRSEMNVSTLELGDSALYLCASSWGQGNLAKNIQYFGAGTRLSVL.

CDR3 bases: TGTGCCATCAGTGTAGGCCAGGGATACGAGCAGTACTTC. Its protein is CAISVGQGYEQYF. The V call is TRBV10-3, the J call TRBJ2-7, with a tentative D call TRBD1 (5 bases). The ends were cut back, 4 bases at V and 4 bases at J, with 11 bases in the middle. The CDR3 is 13 residues long. Germline V gives CDR1 ENHRY, CDR2 SYGVKD.

This chain links TRBV19 with TRBJ1-6; 9 positions match TRBD1. Unmatched junction bases numbered 12, after V lost 11 bases and J lost 7 bases. The germline gives CDR1 LNHDA, CDR2 SQIVND (reference sequence). The CDR3 is 15 residues long. This CDR3 is CAGQPRDRENSPLHF. CDR3 coding DNA: TGTGCCGGGCAACCTAGGGACAGGGAAAATTCACCCCTCCACTTT.

The J gene is TRBJ2-1, the V gene TRBV6-5, with 14 bases identical to TRBD2. V shed 2 bases and J 9 bases; nucleotides not matched to a gene: 6. The V gene's germline CDR1 is MNHEY and CDR2 SVGAGI. CDR3 size: 16 residues. Written as DNA, the CDR3 is TGTGCCAGCAGTTACCGGACTAGCGGGAGGCGGGGTGAGCAGTTCTTC. Protein sequence: CASSYRTSGRRGEQFF.

This chain links TRBV9 with TRBJ2-3; no clear D. CDR3 size: 12 residues. The V gene lost 2 bases and the J gene lost 3 bases, with 4 bases spanning the gap. The germline gives CDR1 SGDLS, CDR2 YYNGEE. The CDR3 coding sequence is TGTGCCAGCAGCGTTAATACAGATACGCAGTATTTT. Encoded protein: CASSVNTDTQYF. The full variable domain, with the rest looked up from reference TRBV9 and TRBJ2-3, is DSGVTQTPKHLITATGQRVTLRCSPRSGDLSVYWYQQSLDQGLQFLIQYYNGEERAKGNILERFSAQQFPDLHSELNLSSLELGDSALYFCASSVNTDTQYFGPGTRLTVL.

The chain uses TRBV11-2 and TRBJ2-1; TRBD2 agrees at 10 bases. Germline CDR1 and CDR2: SGHAT and FQNNGV. This CDR3 region has 16 residues. J gave up 12 bases and V 5 bases, and 16 bases lay outside the gene matches. The CDR3 loop reads CASSPLRAGTSEGQFF. The CDR3 DNA is TGTGCCAGCAGCCCACTTAGGGCCGGGACTAGCGAGGGGCAGTTCTTC. Full variable domain (remainder filled in from reference TRBV11-2 and TRBJ2-1): EAGVAQSPRYKIIEKRQSVAFWCNPISGHATLYWYQQILGQGPKLLIQFQNNGVVDDSQLPKDRFSAERLKGVDSTLKIQPAKLEDSAVYLCASSPLRAGTSEGQFFGPGTRLTVL.

The chain employs TRBV11-2 and TRBJ2-5; 8 bases agree with TRBD1. This CDR3 region has 16 residues. J lost 0 bases, V lost 1 base, and 4 bases had no gene match. Germline lookup yields CDR1 SGHAT and CDR2 FQNNGV. CDR3 bases: TGTGCCAGCAGCTTAGTGACAGGGGTATACCAAGAGACCCAGTACTTC. Translated: CASSLVTGVYQETQYF.

This clone was recorded once. This chain links TRBV30 with TRBJ1-4, with D uncertain. The CDR3 is 13 amino acids. Looked up from germline, CDR1 is GTSNPN and CDR2 is SVGIG (reference sequence). V lost 3 bases and J lost 1, with 6 bases in between. CDR3 nucleotides: TGTGCCTGGAGCTATGGAACTAATGAAAAACTGTTTTTT. Its protein is CAWSYGTNEKLFF.